The 11 T cell receptor beta chains in this list originate from one sample, sequenced in a study of patients and donors after allogeneic stem cell transplantation. TCRdb processed the RT-PCR reads anew with MiXCR; each CDR3 protein has one entry. The profile shows a few hundred thousand distinct CDR3 sequences, less than 15% of them singletons. The sample consisted of blood, either unsorted or a sorted T cell fraction (not recorded which). The receptor source for this set is a human donor who was either an allogeneic HSCT recipient or a stem cell or donor lymphocyte infusion donor (not recorded which). It is not recorded whose cells these are; they may come from a transplant donor.

This clonotype turned up a few times. This sequence joins TRBV7-8 and TRBJ1-2, with 8 bases lining up with TRBD1. V trimming: 5 bases; J trimming: 0 bases; junction bases outside the gene matches: 14. The CDR3 extends over 18 amino acids. Germline V gene sequence: CDR1 SGHVS, CDR2 FQNEAQ. CDR3 bases: TGTGCCAGCAGCCTAGGGGGGACAGGCGACTACCCTAACTATGGCTACACCTTC. This encodes CASSLGGTGDYPNYGYTF.

The chain links TRBV7-3 to TRBJ1-6; D ambiguous. Germline loops: CDR1 SGHTA, CDR2 FQGTGA. The CDR3 consists of 13 residues. The germline V and J ends were trimmed by 3 bases and 9 bases, with 9 bases remaining between them. This CDR3 reads CASSLSGRSPLHF. In DNA, the CDR3 is TGTGCCAGCAGCTTGTCCGGGCGTTCACCCCTCCACTTT.

The V call is TRBV19, the J call TRBJ1-3; weak D call: TRBD1 (6 bases). Per the germline V gene, CDR1 is LNHDA and CDR2 is SQIVND (reference sequence). This CDR3 has 15 amino acids. V was cut by 3 bases and J by 3 bases, with 12 bases left in between. CDR3 sequence: CASSMGGRGGNTIYF. CDR3 nucleotide sequence: TGTGCCAGTAGTATGGGGGGGCGCGGTGGAAACACCATATATTTT.

This chain uses TRBV29-1 with TRBJ2-3, with D uncertain. Trimming stripped 0 bases from V and 5 bases from J, with 6 bases between. The CDR3 spans 12 residues. CDR1 is SQVTM and CDR2 is ANQGSEA in the germline V gene. As DNA, the CDR3 is TGCAGCGTTGAAGAGGTGTTAGATACGCAGTATTTT. It yields the protein CSVEEVLDTQYF.

This clonotype was seen only a few times. This rearrangement joins TRBV19 to TRBJ1-5; D unclear. Trimming removed 6 bases at V and 7 bases at J, with 13 bases between. CDR1 LNHDA and CDR2 SQIVND come from the germline V gene (reference sequence). The CDR3 is made up of 13 amino acids. CDR3 coding DNA: TGTGCCAGTAGAAGGGTCATGGGACAGCCCCAGCATTTT. This gives the protein CASRRVMGQPQHF.

The rearrangement links TRBV27 to TRBJ2-5; TRBD1 is a possible D gene (5 bases). Germline-derived CDR1 and CDR2 are MNHEY and SMNVEV (reference sequence). V shed 6 bases and J shed 5 bases, with 16 bases lying between them. The CDR3 runs 14 residues. The CDR3 DNA reads TGTGCCAGCAGGGTCCAGGTCGCAGGGGAGACCCAGTACTTC. Translated: CASRVQVAGETQYF.

The chain combines TRBV6-1 with TRBJ2-5; D ambiguous. The CDR3 is 11 amino acids. Between the trimmed V and J ends, which lost 6 bases and 8 bases, there was a span of 10 bases. In germline, CDR1 is MNHNS, CDR2 SASEGT. The CDR3 DNA is TGTGCCAGCAGATTGATTGATACCCAGTACTTC. Translating it yields CASRLIDTQYF.

The V gene is TRBV4-3, the J gene TRBJ1-2; D not resolved. Per germline, CDR1 LGHNA and CDR2 YSLEER. This CDR3 comprises 15 residues. Trimming took off 0 bases at V and 0 bases at J, with 8 bases between the two ends. The CDR3 spells CASSQEIWANYGYTF. The DNA of the CDR3 is TGCGCCAGCAGCCAAGAGATCTGGGCTAACTATGGCTACACCTTC.

This clonotype was detected ten times or more. This chain links TRBV10-3 with TRBJ1-1; D uncertain. This CDR3 has 13 residues. The germline gives CDR1 ENHRY, CDR2 SYGVKD. Trimming took 3 bases from V and 1 from J, leaving 6 bases between them. In DNA, the CDR3 is TGTGCCATCAGTGAAACAGCGAACACTGAAGCTTTCTTT. This gives the protein CAISETANTEAFF.

In its sample, this clonotype was seen many times. The gene calls are TRBV11-3 and TRBJ2-2; D unresolved. The V end was cut by 0 bases, the J end by 4 bases, with 3 bases between. From germline, CDR1 is SGHNT and CDR2 YENEEA. This CDR3 has 13 amino acids. CDR3: CASSLDFTGELFF. The CDR3 nucleotides are TGTGCCAGCAGCTTAGATTTCACCGGGGAGCTGTTTTTT.

This clonotype turned up a few times. This chain connects TRBV27 to TRBJ1-5; D is perhaps TRBD1 (6 bases). The CDR3 sequence is 16 residues long. Germline V lookup: CDR1 MNHEY, CDR2 SMNVEV (reference sequence). With 8 bases removed from V and 1 base from J, the gap between germline ends came to 18 bases. The CDR3 region is CASRLQGTLSNQPQHF. The DNA of the CDR3 is TGTGCCAGCCGACTACAGGGTACCCTAAGCAATCAGCCCCAGCATTTT.